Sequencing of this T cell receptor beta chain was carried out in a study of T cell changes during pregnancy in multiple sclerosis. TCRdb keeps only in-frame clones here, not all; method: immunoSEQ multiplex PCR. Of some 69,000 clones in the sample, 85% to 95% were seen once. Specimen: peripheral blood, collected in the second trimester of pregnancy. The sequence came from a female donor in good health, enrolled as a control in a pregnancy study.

This chain's CDR3 is CASSHSGTGDTGELFF. The CDR3 nucleotides read TGTGCCAGCAGCCACTCCGGGACAGGGGACACCGGGGAGCTGTTTTTT. V and J are TRBV6-6 and TRBJ2-2; 10 bases align to TRBD1. Germline V gene lookup returns CDR1 MNHNY and CDR2 SVGAGI (reference sequence). V was pared by 6 bases and J by 3 bases, with 7 bases of the junction left unmatched. This CDR3 contains 16 residues.